This TCR beta chain was recovered during a study of blood T cell repertoires in COVID-19 (TCRdb year 2020). Study-level background: Collaborator samples came from the United States, Italy and Spain and covered acute and convalescent phases of COVID-19. Deeply sampled blood TCRbeta repertoires from subjects exposed to, actively infected with, or recovered from COVID-19 were included in the dataset. HLA class I and class II types, where available, came from metadata supplied by the sample provider rather than from assay-based typing. The samples were drawn from the first 160 participants of the ongoing ImmuneRACE study and from 1,254 subjects provided by 6 global collaborators. The repertoires were made available in a free public database intended to serve as a resource for research on the immune response to SARS-CoV-2. A de-identified subject ID, COVID-19 status, age in years and sex were almost always included in the sample metadata. The prospective study material was composed of cDNA or gDNA derived from T cells, B-cell-depleted T cells, or PBMCs.

In the prospective study, participants were about 18 to 95 years old, resided in 24 geographic areas of the United States, and were enrolled through a virtual design. In the prospective study, cohorts were assigned on the basis of participant-reported clinical history obtained from a screening survey and a study questionnaire. For ImmuneRACE Cohort 3, a participant was defined as recovered based on two consecutive negative NP/OP PCR tests, clearance by a healthcare professional, or resolution of symptoms. In the prospective study, whole blood, serum and a nasopharyngeal or oropharyngeal swab were collected from each participant by mobile phlebotomists. Participants in the prospective study had the option to provide additional blood draws and questionnaires over a roughly 2-month period. Before DNA extraction, blood samples from the prospective study were shipped at room temperature or frozen. The CDR3 numbers 15 residues from cysteine through phenylalanine. Only the CDR3 part of the read is kept: 45 bases, read in frame from the first base. V is cut back by 5 bases and J by 10 bases, with 9 bases in the junction unmatched. CDR1 and CDR2 (LGHNA, YNFKEQ) derive from the germline V gene.

Of note for this clone: Its antigen is currently not known. There are no base qualities to consult, and no much larger clone falls within one base.

General conclusions and limits of the study: The quantity of clinical and demographic metadata differed by source and by participant and was supplied without curation.

TCRbeta CDR3 regions were amplified from genomic DNA using the immunoSEQ Assay, a bias-controlled multiplex PCR. The paper's processing steps were these. Within the assay, amplification of reference gene primers was used to estimate how many nucleated cells each sample contained. To quantify the absolute abundance of each unique TCRbeta CDR3 rearrangement, sequence reads were collapsed and filtered. For each sample, productive Simpson clonality was calculated as the square root of Simpson's diversity index over productive rearrangements. TCRdb's version of the immuneACCESS table is confined to in-frame rearrangements and falls short of the full clone set. An unresolved V gene accounts for under half of the shortfall where checked; the remainder is of unknown origin. V and J calls and clone size come straight from that table; D and trimming were deduced from the DNA. The sample includes approximately 230,000 clones, with about nine tenths observed a single time. The ten largest account for 15% to 18% of the sample.

Source material: PBMCs or T cells enriched from blood (not recorded which). Recombination linked TRBV4-2 to TRBJ2-1, with 12 central nucleotides matching TRBD1. This clonotype was sampled from a man younger than 35 who had recovered from COVID-19. The CDR3 protein sequence reads: CASSNAGTGGNEQFF. The DNA is as follows: TGTGCCAGCAGCAACGCCGGGACAGGGGGCAACGAGCAGTTCTTC.